This entry lists 23 T cell receptor beta chains sequenced from one sample in a study of shared clonotypes between healthy human individuals (dated by TCRdb to 2018 to 2021). Receptor amplification or capture employed the immunoSEQ multiplex PCR assay. TCRdb re-hosts the immuneACCESS table, in-frame sequences only. Its copies lack some clones; in the studies checked, an unresolved V gene accounts for under half of them, and the cause for the rest is not known. Counted in this sample were a few million clones; around 93% of them appeared once. The top ten clonotypes cover 0.37% of the sample. The sequenced sample was naive CD4+ T cells from PBMCs. The cell subset or site tag for this specimen amounts to: CD45RA+ positively selected. These receptors all come from a man aged 18 to 30 in good health. Some clones in this sample may be carry-over from other donors' samples.

This chain's CDR3 is CASRYSSYEQYF. The CDR3 bases are TGTGCCAGCAGGTACAGCTCCTACGAGCAGTACTTC. V is TRBV6-1 and J is TRBJ2-7; D uncertain. Germline CDR1 reads MNHNS; CDR2 reads SASEGT. V was cut by 6 bases and J by 0 bases, with 6 bases left in between. The CDR3 contains 12 residues.

This clone was detected many times. The same CDR3 arises from other DNA sequences in this sample as well. This chain links TRBV5-1 with TRBJ1-1; D gene unclear. The CDR3 sequence is 13 residues long. With 0 bases removed from V and 0 bases from J, the gap between germline ends came to 3 bases. The germline CDR1 and CDR2 sequences are SGHRS and YFSETQ. The CDR3 bases are TGCGCCAGCAGCTTGGAAGTGAACACTGAAGCTTTCTTT. Its translation is CASSLEVNTEAFF. The full variable domain, with the rest looked up from reference TRBV5-1 and TRBJ1-1, is KAGVTQTPRYLIKTRGQQVTLSCSPISGHRSVSWYQQTPGQGLQFLFEYFSETQRNKGNFPGRFSGRQFSNSRSEMNVSTLELGDSALYLCASSLEVNTEAFFGQGTRLTVV.

This chain uses TRBV27 with TRBJ2-1; D tentatively fits TRBD1 or TRBD2 (7 bases each). Germline CDR1 and CDR2: MNHEY and SMNVEV (reference sequence). The CDR3 covers 19 residues. Trimming left V 1 base short and J 3 bases short, with 22 bases between. The CDR3 spells CASSLLTPLSGTVYNEQFF. In nucleotides, the CDR3 is TGTGCCAGCAGTTTATTGACCCCGCTAAGCGGGACAGTCTACAATGAGCAGTTCTTC.

The genes are TRBV6-1 and TRBJ1-1; a possible D gene is TRBD1 (5 bases). The CDR3 sequence is 14 residues long. Germline CDR1 and CDR2: MNHNS and SASEGT. V was shortened by 5 bases and J by 8 bases, with 18 bases between the two germline ends. CDR3 nucleotide sequence: TGTGCCAGCAGTCCGGGACGGGGAATTCAGGAAGCTTTCTTT. This gives the protein CASSPGRGIQEAFF.

Concerning this clone: Other nucleotide sequences in the sample specify the same CDR3. This sequence joins TRBV9 and TRBJ1-4; 10 bases line up with TRBD1. Germline assignment: CDR1 SGDLS and CDR2 YYNGEE. The CDR3 has 15 amino acids. The ends lost 0 bases at V and 5 bases at J; junction bases unmatched: 1. CDR3 sequence: CASSVGDRGNEKLFF. The CDR3 DNA is TGTGCCAGCAGCGTAGGGGACAGGGGAAATGAAAAACTGTTTTTT. The full variable domain, rest sourced from reference TRBV9 and TRBJ1-4, is DSGVTQTPKHLITATGQRVTLRCSPRSGDLSVYWYQQSLDQGLQFLIQYYNGEERAKGNILERFSAQQFPDLHSELNLSSLELGDSALYFCASSVGDRGNEKLFFGSGTQLSVL.

The gene calls are TRBV15 and TRBJ2-3, with 8 bases identical to TRBD1. Germline V CDR1 and CDR2: LNHNV, YYDKDF (reference sequence). After removal of 1 base from V and 4 bases from J, the junction contained 7 bases not matched to a gene. The CDR3 has 16 amino acids. The CDR3 DNA reads as TGTGCCACCAGCAGAGGTACCGGGACAGGATCAGATACGCAGTATTTT. Translated, it gives CATSRGTGTGSDTQYF.

V is TRBV28 and J is TRBJ2-7; D assignment may be TRBD1 or TRBD2 (5 bases each). The CDR3 consists of 14 residues. Germline V gene lookup returns CDR1 MDHEN and CDR2 SYDVKM. The V end lost 6 bases, the J end lost 2 bases, and 14 bases lay between the germline ends. CDR3 sequence reads: CASRLGDAAYEQYF. The CDR3 coding sequence is TGTGCCAGCAGACTAGGGGACGCAGCCTACGAGCAGTACTTC.

A single count supports this clone. The chain has TRBV2 and TRBJ2-2; the D gene is possibly TRBD2 (6 bases). This CDR3 is built from 15 residues. Germline V CDR1 and CDR2: SNHLY, FYNNEI. Deletions cut 4 bases from V and 5 bases from J, with 14 bases between. This CDR3 reads CASSGPRRGTGELFF. The DNA of the CDR3 is TGTGCCAGCAGTGGGCCCCGACGGGGGACCGGGGAGCTGTTTTTT.

This sequence joins TRBV7-9 and TRBJ2-7; D unclear. CDR1 SEHNR and CDR2 FQNEAQ come from the germline V gene (reference sequence). The CDR3 spans 12 residues. V dropped 0 bases and J dropped 7 bases, with 7 bases sitting between them. CDR3 amino acids: CASSLAGPEQYF. The CDR3 bases are TGTGCCAGCAGCTTAGCAGGGCCTGAGCAGTACTTC.

This chain joins TRBV7-2 and TRBJ2-7; 7 nucleotides line up with TRBD2. Germline CDR1 SGHTA, CDR2 FQGNSA. J lost 6 bases, V lost 4 bases, and 3 bases had no gene match. This CDR3 comprises 12 residues. The CDR3: CASSSRTSEQYF. For the CDR3, the DNA is TGTGCCAGCAGCTCCCGGACTAGCGAGCAGTACTTC.

The chain combines TRBV7-2 with TRBJ2-1, with unresolved D. V dropped 4 bases and J dropped 0 bases, with 10 bases sitting between them. The CDR3 is 15 residues long. CDR1 SGHTA and CDR2 FQGNSA come from the germline V gene. The DNA of the CDR3 is TGTGCCAGCAGCTATACAAGTAGCTCCTACAATGAGCAGTTCTTC. Its translation: CASSYTSSSYNEQFF.

The gene calls are TRBV18 and TRBJ1-3; D not certain. Trimming took off 3 bases at V and 2 bases at J, with 8 bases between the two ends. The CDR3 spans 14 residues. Germline V gives CDR1 KGHSH, CDR2 LQKENI. Written as DNA, the CDR3 is TGTGCCAGCTCACCGAAGGGCACTGGAAACACCATATATTTT. Translated: CASSPKGTGNTIYF.

This chain links TRBV28 with TRBJ1-1; no reliable D call. This CDR3 is built from 13 residues. The V and J ends lost 8 bases and 0 bases respectively, with 10 bases between them. Germline V gene data show CDR1 as MDHEN and CDR2 as SYDVKM. The CDR3 loop is CASRSSMNTEAFF. Here the CDR3 DNA reads TGTGCCAGCCGTTCTTCCATGAACACTGAAGCTTTCTTT.

The rearrangement uses TRBV2 and TRBJ2-1; no definite D call. The germline gives CDR1 SNHLY, CDR2 FYNNEI. CDR3 length equals 11 residues. V was trimmed by 4 bases and J by 9 bases, leaving 7 bases between them. CDR3 sequence: CASSVYGEQFF. The CDR3, as DNA: TGTGCCAGCAGTGTATACGGTGAGCAGTTCTTC.

The chain uses TRBV9 and TRBJ2-7, with 7 bases lining up with TRBD2. CDR1 is SGDLS and CDR2 is YYNGEE in the germline V gene. The CDR3 contains 15 residues. With 1 base clipped from V and 4 bases from J, the junction kept 8 bases outside the gene matches. The CDR3 DNA sequence: TGTGCCAGCAGCGTAACGATGGGAGGGAGGTACGAGCAGTACTTC. Translation: CASSVTMGGRYEQYF.

The genes are TRBV11-3 and TRBJ2-7, with D perhaps matching TRBD2 (7 bases). In germline, CDR1 is SGHNT, CDR2 YENEEA. This CDR3 is 14 amino acids long. Between the trimmed V and J ends, which lost 5 bases and 5 bases, there was a span of 16 bases. CDR3 amino acids: CASSRYREGHEQYF. CDR3 nucleotides: TGTGCCAGCAGCAGGTACAGGGAGGGCCACGAGCAGTACTTC.

The chain recombines TRBV7-2 with TRBJ1-1; 7 bases are a match to TRBD1. The V gene end was trimmed by 2 bases and the J gene end by 1 base; junction bases not matched to a gene: 4. Looked up from germline, CDR1 is SGHTA and CDR2 is FQGNSA. CDR3 length: 15 amino acids. The CDR3 is CASSLLGQKNTEAFF. CDR3 coding DNA: TGTGCCAGCAGCTTATTGGGACAGAAGAACACTGAAGCTTTCTTT.

This chain joins TRBV6-1 and TRBJ1-4; 7 nucleotides match TRBD1. The CDR3 is 15 amino acids. CDR1 and CDR2 (germline): MNHNS, SASEGT. Germline trimming cut 2 bases from V and 5 bases from J; bases unmatched to any gene: 5. CDR3 protein: CASSEWDSQNEKLFF. The CDR3 coding sequence is TGTGCCAGCAGTGAATGGGACAGTCAGAATGAAAAACTGTTTTTT.

The rearrangement uses TRBV15 and TRBJ1-6; no clear D gene. Per germline, CDR1 LNHNV and CDR2 YYDKDF (reference sequence). The CDR3 covers 18 residues. Trimming removed 0 bases from V and 9 bases from J, with 21 bases in between. Here the CDR3 reads CATSRDAGHLIPSSPLHF. The CDR3 bases are TGTGCCACCAGCAGAGATGCCGGCCACCTTATCCCTTCTTCACCCCTCCACTTT.

V usage is TRBV5-1 and J usage is TRBJ2-7; D ambiguous. The CDR3 length is 12 residues. The germline CDR1 and CDR2 sequences are SGHRS and YFSETQ. V was pared by 3 bases and J by 6 bases, with 10 bases between. For the CDR3, the DNA is TGCGCCAGCAGCTCATTTGGTCGCGAGCAGTACTTC. Protein product: CASSSFGREQYF.

The genes are TRBV2 and TRBJ2-2; D is possibly TRBD2 (5 bases). Germline values: CDR1 SNHLY, CDR2 FYNNEI. V lost 4 bases and J 1 base, leaving 10 bases between the germline ends. The CDR3 contains 15 residues. The CDR3 DNA is TGTGCCAGCAGTGGAGGACTCAAGAACACCGGGGAGCTGTTTTTT. This gives the protein CASSGGLKNTGELFF. Full variable domain (outside the CDR3, taken from reference TRBV2 and TRBJ2-2): EPEVTQTPSHQVTQMGQEVILRCVPISNHLYFYWYRQILGQKVEFLVSFYNNEISEKSEIFDDQFSVERPDGSNFTLKIRSTKLEDSAMYFCASSGGLKNTGELFFGEGSRLTVL.

This sequence joins TRBV7-2 and TRBJ2-5, with no clear D. The CDR3 totals 11 residues. Trimming took off 5 bases at V and 9 bases at J, with 10 bases between the two ends. The V gene's germline CDR1 is SGHTA and CDR2 FQGNSA. The CDR3 DNA sequence: TGTGCCAGCAGCCTAAACCGGGCCCAGTACTTC. Translated: CASSLNRAQYF.

The chain links TRBV5-4 to TRBJ2-1, with a weak D call TRBD2 (5 bases). This CDR3 is 13 amino acids long. Trimming left V 0 bases short and J 8 bases short, with 9 bases between. Germline values: CDR1 SGHNT, CDR2 YYREEE (reference sequence). The CDR3 spells CASSLGLRYEQFF. As DNA, the CDR3 is TGTGCCAGCAGCTTGGGACTAAGATATGAGCAGTTCTTC.